This T cell receptor beta chain is drawn from a study of blood T cells in healthy people across ages. A second PCR, run for about 6 to 11 cycles, used a sample-barcoded 5' primer plus a J-beta primer mix. TCRdb used MiXCR to reprocess the 5' RACE reads, holding one entry per CDR3 protein. The sample includes some 370,000 distinct CDR3 sequences, approximately 47% seen only once; the top ten take 45% to 55%. The germline V and J ends were trimmed by 3 bases and 0 bases, with 9 bases remaining between them. Germline V gene lookup returns CDR1 KGHSH and CDR2 LQKENI. The CDR3 runs to 14 residues. This clonotype was counted a few times.

The chain joins TRBV18 to TRBJ2-7, with a possible D match to TRBD1 (6 bases). Sequenced input: blood. This clonotype was sampled from a man aged 55-75 years in good health. CDR3 region: CASSPLDSSYEQYF. The CDR3 coding sequence is TGTGCCAGCTCACCCTTGGACAGCTCCTACGAGCAGTACTTC.